This T cell receptor beta chain was documented in a study of beta chain features in type 1 diabetes. Findings and caveats of the study: Insertions at VDJ junctions were less frequent in type 1 diabetes patients. These patients also deleted more nucleotides at the same junctions. A moderate, significant TCRB CDR3 shortening appeared in type 1 diabetes across four CD4+ subsets.

Averaging approximately 0.11 L, one heparinised blood draw was given by each donor. Cell sorting via CD45RO/CCR7/CD25/CD127/CD95/CD27 was performed to obtain CD4+ naive, central memory, regulatory and stem cell-like memory cells. Sorted cells reached over 95% purity in every population. The trim removed 4 bases at V and 6 bases at J, leaving 5 bases unmatched. This CDR3 has 13 residues. CDR1 is MNHEY and CDR2 is SVGAGI in the germline V gene. The study reverse transcribed the entire isolated RNA, so it sequenced expressed TCRB transcripts. Profiling relied on immunoSEQ multiplex PCR, and the TCRdb table lists in-frame clones only, not all of them. The sample records some 700,000 clones, about an eighth being singletons. Only a few counts were recorded for this clone. Its antigen is currently unknown.

V usage is TRBV6-5 and J usage is TRBJ2-7, with TRBD1 identical over 8 bases. This receptor was obtained from a young man with type 1 diabetes. Sequenced material: naive CD4+ T cells from blood. The CDR3 DNA follows: TGTGCCAGCAGTTTATTACAGGGGGGCGAGCAGTACTTC. Translation gives CASSLLQGGEQYF.